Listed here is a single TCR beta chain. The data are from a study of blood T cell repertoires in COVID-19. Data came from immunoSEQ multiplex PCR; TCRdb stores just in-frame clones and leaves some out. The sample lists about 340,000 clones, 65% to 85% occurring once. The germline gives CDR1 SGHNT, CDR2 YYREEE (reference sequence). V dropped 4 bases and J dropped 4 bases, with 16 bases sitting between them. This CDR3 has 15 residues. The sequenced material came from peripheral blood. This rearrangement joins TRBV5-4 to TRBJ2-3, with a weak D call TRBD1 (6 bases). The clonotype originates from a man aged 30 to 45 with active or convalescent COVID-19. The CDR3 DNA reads TGTGCCAGCAGCACCCCCATTGGGGGCCCAGATACGCAGTATTTT. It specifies CASSTPIGGPDTQYF. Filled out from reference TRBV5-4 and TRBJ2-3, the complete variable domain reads ETGVTQSPTHLIKTRGQQVTLRCSSQSGHNTVSWYQQALGQGPQFIFQYYREEENGRGNFPPRFSGLQFPNYSSELNVNALELDDSALYLCASSTPIGGPDTQYFGPGTRLTVL.